This TCR beta chain comes out of a study of chemoradiotherapy in HPV16-positive cancers. Study-level results: Non-HPV-specific T cells did not expand in tumors during treatment, whereas candidate HPV-specific clones and E7-related motifs did.

Germline assignment: CDR1 KGHSH and CDR2 LQKENI. The CDR3 has 13 residues. V dropped 4 bases and J dropped 3 bases, with 9 bases sitting between them. Points on this clone: Its antigen is currently unknown.

Profiled with immunoSEQ multiplex PCR; TCRdb holds only in-frame clones, not every one. This table has roughly 5,700 clones, around 83% appearing once. This specimen consisted of tumor tissue, obtained from a patient who underwent chemoradiotherapy. This sequence originates from a human donor with HPV-associated anogenital cancer. The J gene is TRBJ2-5, the V gene TRBV18, with D possibly being TRBD2 (5 bases). The CDR3 is CASSRNGKETQYF. CDR3 nucleotides: TGTGCCAGCTCACGGAACGGGAAAGAGACCCAGTACTTC.